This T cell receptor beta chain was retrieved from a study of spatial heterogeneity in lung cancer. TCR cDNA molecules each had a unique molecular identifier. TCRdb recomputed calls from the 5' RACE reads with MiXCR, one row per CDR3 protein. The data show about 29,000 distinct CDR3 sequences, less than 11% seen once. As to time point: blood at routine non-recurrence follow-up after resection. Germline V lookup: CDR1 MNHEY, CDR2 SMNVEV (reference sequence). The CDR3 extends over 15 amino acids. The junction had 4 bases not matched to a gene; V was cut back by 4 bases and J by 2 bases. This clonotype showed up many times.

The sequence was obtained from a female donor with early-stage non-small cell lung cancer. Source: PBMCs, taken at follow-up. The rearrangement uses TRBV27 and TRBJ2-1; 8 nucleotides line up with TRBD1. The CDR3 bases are TGTGCCAGCAGTTCTGACAGGGGCGCCTACAATGAGCAGTTCTTC. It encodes CASSSDRGAYNEQFF.